This T cell receptor (beta chain) was recovered during a study of blood T cell repertoires in COVID-19. The Seattle patients, enrolled during active infection, were followed longitudinally. Germline V gene sequence: CDR1 MDHEN, CDR2 SYDVKM. The CDR3 covers 15 residues. Trimming shortened V by 3 bases and J by 6 bases, and 15 bases separated the two germline ends. Original analysis: Estimation of nucleated cell counts was performed using reference gene primer amplification. Clones were sequenced by immunoSEQ multiplex PCR, and TCRdb holds only the in-frame ones, with some missing. V and J calls and clone size are copied from that table; D and trimming were computed from the DNA. The data show 440,000 or so clones, roughly 90% seen once.

V gene TRBV28 combines with J gene TRBJ2-1; D is perhaps TRBD2 (6 bases). This TCR derives from a woman between 40 and 50 years old with COVID-19, enrolled during active disease. The sample was peripheral blood. The CDR3 loop is CASSFTSGGVNEQFF. CDR3 nucleotide sequence: TGTGCCAGCAGTTTCACCTCAGGAGGGGTCAATGAGCAGTTCTTC.